This T cell receptor (beta chain) stems from a study of beta chain features in type 1 diabetes. A few counts support this clone. All of the isolated RNA was reverse transcribed, so expressed TCRB transcripts were sequenced. Profiled with immunoSEQ multiplex PCR; TCRdb holds only in-frame clones, not every one. The table shows around 500,000 clones, with over 9.5% occurring only once. Germline loops: CDR1 SNHLY, CDR2 FYNNEI. V lost 5 bases to trimming and J lost 6 bases, with 16 bases between them. The CDR3 has 14 residues. Input material: naive CD4+ T cells from blood. The receptor comes from a woman aged 18 to 35 in good health. This chain connects TRBV2 to TRBJ2-5, with D maybe TRBD2 (6 bases). The CDR3 DNA reads as TGTGCCAGCAGTTTGGGGACTGGGGGACAGACCCAGTACTTC. This codes for CASSLGTGGQTQYF. Full variable domain (rest looked up from reference TRBV2 and TRBJ2-5): EPEVTQTPSHQVTQMGQEVILRCVPISNHLYFYWYRQILGQKVEFLVSFYNNEISEKSEIFDDQFSVERPDGSNFTLKIRSTKLEDSAMYFCASSLGTGGQTQYFGPGTRLLVL.